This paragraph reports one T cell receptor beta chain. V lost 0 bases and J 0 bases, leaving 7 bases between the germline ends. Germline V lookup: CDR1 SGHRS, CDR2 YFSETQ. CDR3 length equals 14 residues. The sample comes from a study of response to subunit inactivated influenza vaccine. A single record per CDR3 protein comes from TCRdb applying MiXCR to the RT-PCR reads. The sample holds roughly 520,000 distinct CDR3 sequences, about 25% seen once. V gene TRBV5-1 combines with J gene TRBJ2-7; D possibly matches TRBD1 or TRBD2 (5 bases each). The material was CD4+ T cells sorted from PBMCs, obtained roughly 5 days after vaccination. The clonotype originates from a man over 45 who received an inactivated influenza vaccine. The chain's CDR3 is CASSLAGTSYEQYF. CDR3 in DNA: TGCGCCAGCAGCTTGGCCGGGACCTCCTACGAGCAGTACTTC.